These 20 T cell receptor beta chains were sequenced from one sample in a study of shared clonotypes between healthy human individuals. Only in-frame clones appear in the TCRdb table, and some are missing; sequencing was by immunoSEQ multiplex PCR. The sample lists roughly 720,000 clones; about 90% were seen once. Sequenced material: memory CD8+ T cells from PBMCs. Subset meaning: CD45RO+ cells pooled with CCR7-negative TemRA cells. Source of these receptors: a man younger than 35 in good health. Some clones in this sample may be carry-over from other donors' samples.

The genes are TRBV9 and TRBJ2-3; perhaps TRBD2 as D (5 bases). Germline V gene data show CDR1 as SGDLS and CDR2 as YYNGEE. Trimming removed 4 bases from V and 0 bases from J, with 15 bases in between. The CDR3 is 16 amino acids. The CDR3 here is CASSSNLRGSTDTQYF. CDR3 bases: TGTGCCAGCAGCTCCAACCTCCGAGGGAGCACAGATACGCAGTATTTT.

The sample holds one count of this clone. Here the CDR3 DNA reads TGTGCCAGCAGTGACGGGCGGTTAGAGGCGTCCTACGAGCAGTACTTC. It translates to CASSDGRLEASYEQYF. The J gene is TRBJ2-7, the V gene TRBV6-1; no clear D. CDR1 is MNHNS and CDR2 is SASEGT in the germline V gene. CDR3 length: 16 residues. V was clipped by 3 bases and J by 1 base, with 16 bases between them.

V and J are TRBV18 and TRBJ2-3; TRBD1 matches 8 bases. V dropped 2 bases and J dropped 3; count of bases not matched to a gene: 10. The CDR3 covers 17 residues. The germline CDR1 and CDR2 sequences are KGHSH and LQKENI. The CDR3 region has the DNA TGTGCCAGCTCACCAAACCTCGGGCAGGGGGCAACAGATACGCAGTATTTT. It codes for CASSPNLGQGATDTQYF.

This chain connects TRBV19 to TRBJ1-1; D may be TRBD1 (5 bases). The CDR3 is made up of 11 amino acids. V lost 7 bases, J lost 6 bases, and 9 bases lay in between. Germline V gene lookup returns CDR1 LNHDA and CDR2 SQIVND (reference sequence). The CDR3 coding sequence is TGTGCCAGTACTTGGGGCGCTGAAGCTTTCTTT. This gives the protein CASTWGAEAFF.

The chain has TRBV5-1 and TRBJ2-2, with 12 bases aligning to TRBD2. The length of the CDR3 is 16 residues. CDR1 is SGHRS, CDR2 YFSETQ, per germline. With V trimmed by 7 bases and J by 2 bases, 6 bases remained unmatched. This chain's CDR3 is CASATSGRQNTGELFF. The CDR3 DNA reads TGCGCCAGCGCAACTAGCGGGAGGCAAAACACCGGGGAGCTGTTTTTT.

V usage is TRBV4-3 and J usage is TRBJ2-3, with D unresolved. The V gene lost 0 bases and the J gene lost 4 bases, with 14 bases spanning the gap. The V gene's germline CDR1 is LGHNA and CDR2 YSLEER. This CDR3 contains 16 residues. The CDR3 sequence: CASSQDQRRWADTQYF. Written as DNA, the CDR3 is TGCGCCAGCAGCCAAGATCAGAGGAGATGGGCAGATACGCAGTATTTT.

This rearrangement joins TRBV27 to TRBJ1-4; 7 bases are shared with TRBD1. J lost 2 bases, V lost 1 base, and 7 bases had no gene match. Germline-derived CDR1 and CDR2 are MNHEY and SMNVEV (reference sequence). This CDR3 comprises 17 residues. The CDR3 reads CASSLWGQIATNEKLFF. The CDR3, as DNA: TGTGCCAGCAGTTTATGGGGACAGATCGCGACTAATGAAAAACTGTTTTTT. Combining the CDR3 with reference TRBV27 and TRBJ1-4 gives the whole variable domain EAQVTQNPRYLITVTGKKLTVTCSQNMNHEYMSWYRQDPGLGLRQIYYSMNVEVTDKGDVPEGYKVSRKEKRNFPLILESPSPNQTSLYFCASSLWGQIATNEKLFFGSGTQLSVL.

The CDR3 protein is CASSQLGTAGDTQYF. The CDR3 region has the DNA TGCGCCAGCAGCCAGCTCGGGACCGCAGGGGATACGCAGTATTTT. The gene calls are TRBV4-1 and TRBJ2-3, with D perhaps assigned TRBD1 or TRBD2 (5 bases each). V lost 3 bases to trimming and J lost 6 bases, with 16 bases between them. The CDR3 consists of 15 residues. Germline V gene lookup returns CDR1 MGHRA and CDR2 YSYEKL.

The gene calls are TRBV14 and TRBJ1-1; TRBD1 might be the D (6 bases). CDR3 length: 16 amino acids. Germline V gene data show CDR1 as SGHDN and CDR2 as FVKESK. The V end was cut by 4 bases, the J end by 1 base, with 16 bases between. The chain's CDR3 is CASSPRRYRANTEAFF. CDR3 nucleotide sequence: TGTGCCAGCAGCCCCCGGAGGTACAGGGCGAACACTGAAGCTTTCTTT.

This clone came up once. V gene TRBV27 combines with J gene TRBJ2-5; D might be TRBD1 (5 bases). V was shortened by 2 bases and J by 2 bases, with 18 bases between the two germline ends. The CDR3 contains 17 residues. Germline CDR1 MNHEY, CDR2 SMNVEV (reference sequence). The CDR3 region has the DNA TGTGCCAGCAGTTTAGTCTCCAGGGTAGGAACACAAGAGACCCAGTACTTC. Protein: CASSLVSRVGTQETQYF.

The CDR3 reads CASSYTGTGVSEQYF. The CDR3 nucleotides are TGTGCCAGCAGTTACACCGGGACAGGGGTTTCCGAGCAGTACTTC. The V call is TRBV27, the J call TRBJ2-7; 10 nucleotides line up with TRBD1. Germline CDR1 reads MNHEY; CDR2 reads SMNVEV (reference sequence). V shed 4 bases, J shed 6 bases, and the junction held 9 bases outside the gene matches. This CDR3 comprises 15 residues.

This chain connects TRBV27 to TRBJ1-5, with D unresolved. V was cut by 4 bases and J by 6 bases, with 4 bases left in between. The V gene's germline CDR1 is MNHEY and CDR2 SMNVEV (reference sequence). The CDR3 runs to 11 residues. This CDR3 is CASSSGQPQHF. The CDR3 nucleotides read TGTGCCAGCAGTTCCGGTCAGCCCCAGCATTTT.

The V gene is TRBV6-1, the J gene TRBJ2-2; D uncertain. CDR3 size: 14 residues. In germline, CDR1 is MNHNS, CDR2 SASEGT. The ends were cut back, 5 bases at V and 3 bases at J, with 10 bases in the middle. CDR3 loop: CASSKGQDTGELFF. Here the CDR3 DNA reads TGTGCCAGCAGTAAGGGTCAGGACACCGGGGAGCTGTTTTTT.

The chain recombines TRBV7-8 with TRBJ1-2, with TRBD1 as a possible D gene (5 bases). The germline V gene has CDR1 SGHVS and CDR2 FQNEAQ. V gave up 2 bases and J gave up 4 bases, with 14 bases separating them. The CDR3 is 15 residues long. CDR3 sequence: CASSLWSGAGYGYTF. The DNA for the CDR3 is TGTGCCAGCAGCTTATGGTCCGGGGCGGGCTATGGCTACACCTTC.

This chain joins TRBV5-6 and TRBJ2-1; TRBD2 matches at 11 bases. CDR3 length: 15 amino acids. After removal of 4 bases from V and 3 bases from J, the junction contained 3 bases not matched to a gene. From germline, CDR1 is SGHDT and CDR2 YYEEEE. Here the CDR3 reads CASSPGTSGYNEQFF. DNA for the CDR3: TGTGCCAGCAGCCCCGGGACTAGCGGCTACAATGAGCAGTTCTTC.

This clone was seen just once. The chain employs TRBV13 and TRBJ1-4; D perhaps matches TRBD1 (6 bases). CDR1 and CDR2 (germline): PRHDT, FYEKMQ (reference sequence). V lost 6 bases to trimming and J lost 5 bases, with 19 bases between them. The CDR3 is made up of 16 amino acids. The CDR3 here is CASSKYRDTINEKLFF. CDR3 DNA sequence: TGTGCCAGCAGTAAATACCGGGACACGATAAATGAAAAACTGTTTTTT.

The chain recombines TRBV12-1 with TRBJ2-1; the table calls TRBD2, which could not be checked here. TRBV12-1 is shown as a pseudogene. This CDR3 is 18 amino acids long. The CDR3 sequence is CASSFVIPGAGQHNEQFF. For the CDR3, the DNA is TGTGCCAGCAGCTTTGTTATTCCAGGAGCGGGGCAACACAATGAGCAGTTCTTC.

The chain combines TRBV5-5 with TRBJ2-2; 7 bases agree with TRBD2. Germline CDR1 is SGHKS and CDR2 is YYEKEE (reference sequence). J lost 2 bases, V lost 5 bases, and 9 bases had no gene match. The CDR3 runs to 16 residues. The CDR3 bases are TGTGCCAGCAGGGCCCCGGCAGCGGGAAACACCGGGGAGCTGTTTTTT. It yields the protein CASRAPAAGNTGELFF.

This chain connects TRBV27 to TRBJ1-1; no clear D gene. Germline assignment: CDR1 MNHEY and CDR2 SMNVEV (reference sequence). The CDR3 totals 12 residues. V lost 8 bases and J 3 bases, leaving 10 bases between the germline ends. The CDR3 nucleotides are TGTGCCAGCCGAGGCTGGGACACTGAAGCTTTCTTT. Translation: CASRGWDTEAFF.

The chain carries TRBV27 and TRBJ2-7, with D possibly being TRBD1 (6 bases). The CDR3 extends over 16 amino acids. Germline CDR1 MNHEY, CDR2 SMNVEV (reference sequence). Trimming left V 5 bases short and J 1 base short, with 18 bases between. The CDR3 coding sequence is TGTGCCAGCAGTCCCTCGACAGGTTCCCTTTCCTACGAGCAGTACTTC. Translating it yields CASSPSTGSLSYEQYF.